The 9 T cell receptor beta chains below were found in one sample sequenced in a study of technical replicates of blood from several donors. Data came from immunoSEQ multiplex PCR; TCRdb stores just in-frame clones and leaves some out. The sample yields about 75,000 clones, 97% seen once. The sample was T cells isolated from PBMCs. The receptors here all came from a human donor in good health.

CDR3 DNA: TGTGCCATCAGCGACGGACAGGGGGTCAATCAGCCCCAGCATTTT. Its protein is CAISDGQGVNQPQHF. J is TRBJ1-5 and V is TRBV10-3, with 10 bases fitting TRBD1. Germline CDR1 ENHRY, CDR2 SYGVKD. The CDR3 runs to 15 residues. The ends lost 6 bases at V and 3 bases at J; junction bases unmatched: 5.

CDR3 DNA sequence: TGTGCCAGCAGCGTGGCACTAGCGGGGGGCACAGATACGCAGTATTTT. Its protein is CASSVALAGGTDTQYF. The V and J genes are TRBV9 and TRBJ2-3; 11 bases are a match to TRBD2. V shed 2 bases and J 1 base; nucleotides not matched to a gene: 3. The germline gives CDR1 SGDLS, CDR2 YYNGEE. This CDR3 is built from 16 residues.

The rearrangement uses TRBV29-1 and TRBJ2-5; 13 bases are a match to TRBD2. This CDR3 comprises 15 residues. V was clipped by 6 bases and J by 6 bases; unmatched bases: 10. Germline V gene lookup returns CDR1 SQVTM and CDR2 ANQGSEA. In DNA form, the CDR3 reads TGCAGCGTGGGCAGGACCGGGACTAGCGGGAAGACCCAGTACTTC. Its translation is CSVGRTGTSGKTQYF.

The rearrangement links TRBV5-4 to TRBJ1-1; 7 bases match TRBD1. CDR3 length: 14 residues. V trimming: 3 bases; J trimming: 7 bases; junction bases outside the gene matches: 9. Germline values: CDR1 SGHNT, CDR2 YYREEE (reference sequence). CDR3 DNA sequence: TGTGCCAGCAGCTCCCCGGGACAGCCCATTGAAGCTTTCTTT. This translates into CASSSPGQPIEAFF.

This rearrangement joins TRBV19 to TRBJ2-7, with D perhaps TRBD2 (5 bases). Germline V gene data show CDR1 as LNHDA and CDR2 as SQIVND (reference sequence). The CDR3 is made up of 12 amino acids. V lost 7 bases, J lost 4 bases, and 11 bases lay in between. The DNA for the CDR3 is TGTGCCAGTACCGGACGGGGTTACGAGCAGTACTTC. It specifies CASTGRGYEQYF.

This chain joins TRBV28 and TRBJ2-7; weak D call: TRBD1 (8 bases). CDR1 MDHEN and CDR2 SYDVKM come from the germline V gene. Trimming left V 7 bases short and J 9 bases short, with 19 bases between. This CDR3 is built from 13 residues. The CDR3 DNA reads TGTGCCAGCAAAAACAGGGGGGGCCCCGGGCAGTACTTC. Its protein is CASKNRGGPGQYF.

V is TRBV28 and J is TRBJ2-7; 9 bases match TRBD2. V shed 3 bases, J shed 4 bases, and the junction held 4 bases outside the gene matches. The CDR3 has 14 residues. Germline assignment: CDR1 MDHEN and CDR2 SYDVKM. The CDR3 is CASSFSGSEYEQYF. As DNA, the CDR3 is TGTGCCAGCAGTTTTAGCGGGAGTGAATACGAGCAGTACTTC. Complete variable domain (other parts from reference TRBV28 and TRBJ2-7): DVKVTQSSRYLVKRTGEKVFLECVQDMDHENMFWYRQDPGLGLRLIYFSYDVKMKEKGDIPEGYSVSREKKERFSLILESASTNQTSMYLCASSFSGSEYEQYFGPGTRLTVT.

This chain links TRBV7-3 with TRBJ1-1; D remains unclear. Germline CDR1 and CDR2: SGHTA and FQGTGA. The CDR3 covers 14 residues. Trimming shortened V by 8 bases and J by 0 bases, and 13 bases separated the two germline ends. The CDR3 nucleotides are TGTGCCAGCTCTGGGCAGCAACTGAACACTGAAGCTTTCTTT. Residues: CASSGQQLNTEAFF.

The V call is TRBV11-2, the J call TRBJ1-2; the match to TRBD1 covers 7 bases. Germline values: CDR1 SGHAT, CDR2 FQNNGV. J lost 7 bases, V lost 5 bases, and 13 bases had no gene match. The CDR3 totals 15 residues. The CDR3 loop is CASSRIQGSPTGYTF. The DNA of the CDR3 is TGTGCCAGCAGCCGGATACAGGGGTCCCCGACTGGCTACACCTTC.